This T cell receptor beta chain emerged from a study of cytomegalovirus exposure and HLA in healthy donors. The assay was immunoSEQ multiplex PCR, and TCRdb's table has in-frame clones only and misses some. The sample shows tens of thousands of clones, roughly 91% of them seen only once. This receptor was obtained from a woman aged 18-29 years in good health and CMV-seronegative. Sequenced: PBMCs.

CDR3 loop: CASSLGGQGSTEAFF. CDR3 DNA sequence: TGTGCCAGCAGCTTGGGGGGACAGGGAAGCACTGAAGCTTTCTTT. This chain links TRBV5-4 with TRBJ1-1; 9 nucleotides line up with TRBD1. From germline, CDR1 is SGHNT and CDR2 YYREEE (reference sequence). The CDR3 has 15 amino acids. J lost 4 bases, V lost 0 bases, and 4 bases had no gene match.